The following is a T cell receptor beta chain sequence with its context. Its antigen is still unknown. Extraction and reverse transcription of RNA yielded cDNA as the sequencing template. The protocol was immunoSEQ multiplex PCR, while the TCRdb copy is restricted to in-frame clones and leaves out a portion. The data show about 4,200 clones, with 68% seen just once and less than 20% held by the top ten. The data belong to a study of CD8+ T cells in alopecia areata. Study-wide results and caveats: Lesional scalp exceeded normal scalp in clonality, especially in alopecia totalis/universalis. Sequenced scalp T cells also include alphabeta T cells resident in normal skin. In patients, TCRs were shared less clearly than in mice, and HLA may possibly be involved.

With 2 bases clipped from V and 5 bases from J, the junction kept 5 bases outside the gene matches. CDR3 length: 14 amino acids. Germline V CDR1 and CDR2: MDHEN, SYDVKM. The rearrangement uses TRBV28 and TRBJ2-7, with 8 bases aligning to TRBD1. Material: skin. The sequence was collected from a human donor in good health. CDR3 amino acids: CASSLGWTGNEQYF. Written as DNA, the CDR3 is TGTGCCAGCAGTTTAGGGTGGACAGGGAACGAGCAGTACTTC.